Listed below are T cell receptor beta chains from one sample, sequenced in a study of blood T cell repertoires in COVID-19. Generated by immunoSEQ multiplex PCR, the TCRdb table keeps only in-frame clones and is missing some. The sample lists some 110,000 clones, 74% occurring once. The source material was peripheral blood. These receptors were collected from a man at least 80 years old with COVID-19, enrolled during active disease. Both conserved end residues are part of each CDR3. D genes are given only for firm matches. Clone size is not always given. Where it is, it says once, few, many or a class for expanded clones.

CDR3	DNA	V	J	D	size
CASKTLANYGYTF	TGTGCCAGCAAGACATTAGCTAACTATGGCTACACCTTC	TRBV6-1	TRBJ1-2	.	.
CASSQLGELFF	TGTGCCAGCAGTCAACTCGGGGAGCTGTTTTTT	TRBV6-5	TRBJ2-2	.	once
CASSADPQGFEAFF	TGTGCCAGCAGCGCAGATCCCCAGGGTTTTGAAGCTTTCTTT	TRBV9	TRBJ1-1	.	.
CASSLRHVFFATNEKLFF	TGTGCCAGCAGCCTCCGACATGTGTTCTTTGCAACTAATGAAAAACTGTTTTTT	TRBV11-2	TRBJ1-4	.	.
CASSPHGLAGYQETQYF	TGCGCCAGCAGTCCGCATGGACTAGCGGGATATCAAGAGACCCAGTACTTC	TRBV10-2	TRBJ2-5	TRBD2	.
CASRPSGMGTGELFF	TGTGCCAGCAGACCTAGCGGGATGGGGACCGGGGAGCTGTTTTTT	TRBV6-6	TRBJ2-2	TRBD2	.
CASGGYDTEAFF	TGTGCCAGTGGGGGCTATGACACTGAAGCTTTCTTT	TRBV11-2	TRBJ1-1	.	.
CASSLNFDRGAFF	TGTGCCAGCAGCCTGAATTTTGACAGGGGCGCTTTCTTT	TRBV6-5	TRBJ1-1	TRBD1	.
CASSLGTGQSSYNSPLHF	TGTGCCAGCAGCTTAGGGACAGGCCAAAGCTCCTATAATTCACCCCTCCACTTT	TRBV7-9	TRBJ1-6	TRBD1	.
CASWDSRDDGYTF	TGTGCCAGCTGGGACTCCCGTGACGATGGCTACACCTTC	TRBV6-5	TRBJ1-2	.	once
CSARGGTVEKLFF	TGCAGCGCCCGAGGGGGGACAGTTGAAAAACTGTTTTTT	TRBV29-1	TRBJ1-4	TRBD1	.
CASSLGGAKHF	TGTGCCAGCAGCTTAGGAGGTGCCAAGCACTTC	TRBV7-2	TRBJ2-7	.	.
CASSLRGGEKLFF	TGTGCCAGTAGCCTACGAGGTGGTGAAAAACTGTTTTTT	TRBV19	TRBJ1-4	.	.
CASRRVGQGGNSPLHF	TGCGCCAGCAGGAGGGTTGGACAGGGAGGGAATTCACCCCTCCACTTT	TRBV10-1	TRBJ1-6	TRBD1	once
CASSVEFSGSGGELFF	TGTGCCAGCAGCGTTGAGTTTAGCGGGAGCGGCGGGGAGCTGTTTTTT	TRBV9	TRBJ2-2	TRBD2	once
CASSLGLAKSTDTQYF	TGCGCCAGCAGCTTGGGACTAGCGAAGAGCACAGATACGCAGTATTTT	TRBV5-1	TRBJ2-3	TRBD2	.
CASSYSRTLNTEAFF	TGTGCCAGCAGTTACTCGAGGACTTTGAACACTGAAGCTTTCTTT	TRBV6-5	TRBJ1-1	.	once
CASSFDSSSGNTIYF	TGCGCCAGCAGCTTTGACAGTTCCTCTGGAAACACCATATATTTT	TRBV5-1	TRBJ1-3	.	few
CARTAGGRPGGECPEQYF	TGTGCTAGAACAGCGGGGGGCCGCCCAGGAGGCGAGTGTCCCGAGCAGTACTTC	TRBV12-5	TRBJ2-7	TRBD2	.
CASSGTGYNEQFF	TGTGCCAGCAGTGGGACGGGATACAATGAGCAGTTCTTC	TRBV2	TRBJ2-1	.	.